Listed here are 27 T cell receptor beta chains from one sample, sequenced in a study of T cell clonality in common variable immunodeficiency. Sequencing was performed with immunoSEQ multiplex PCR; in TCRdb, only in-frame clones are kept and a portion is missing. Singletons are absent from the sample, which has under 50,000 clones. The sequencing sample was made of peripheral blood mononuclear cells. The receptors here all came from a person between 18 and 75 years old in good health.

This clone was counted many times. The read falls 3 residues short of the CDR3 end, and the missing part is taken from the germline J gene. V and J are TRBV30 and TRBJ1-6; 8 bases line up with TRBD1. Germline V gives CDR1 GTSNPN, CDR2 SVGIG (reference sequence). V dropped 5 bases and J dropped 9; count of bases not matched to a gene: 6. This CDR3 spans 13 amino acids. The CDR3 DNA, read in part, is TGTGCCTGGGGTGGACAGGGCACTTCACCC. Translating it yields CAWGGQGTSP. Given in full, the CDR3 is CAWGGQGTSPLHF. The whole variable domain, remainder taken from reference TRBV30 and TRBJ1-6, is SQTIHQWPATLVQPVGSPLSLECTVEGTSNPNLYWYRQAAGRGLQLLFYSVGIGQISSEVPQNLSASRPQDRQFILSSKKLLLSDSGFYLCAWGGQGTSPLHFGNGTRLTVT.

CDR3 bases read: TGTGCCTGGAACCGGGGACAGGGGGCCAAAAATGAAAAG. Protein product: CAWNRGQGAKNEK. The CDR3 reads in full as CAWNRGQGAKNEKLFF. This sequence joins TRBV30 and TRBJ2-2; 12 bases match TRBD1. Read coverage stops 3 residues before the CDR3 terminus; the germline J gene supplies the remainder. From germline, CDR1 is GTSNPN and CDR2 SVGIG (reference sequence). CDR3 size: 16 residues.

This clone was picked up many times. The read terminates 3 residues before the CDR3 end, so the remaining end is supplied by the germline J gene. The chain carries TRBV7-8 and TRBJ2-5; D not certain. V shed 7 bases and J shed 2 bases, with 26 bases lying between them. Looked up from germline, CDR1 is SGHVS and CDR2 is FQNEAQ. The CDR3 loop spans 18 amino acids. The CDR3 region is CASTRFGSNPAKQETQYF. Incomplete CDR3 DNA: TGTGCCAGCACCCGGTTCGGGTCTAACCCCGCAAAACAAGAGACC.

Many counts were recorded for this clone. Sequencing ends 3 residues short of the CDR3 end; the germline J gene provides the rest. V is TRBV20-1 and J is TRBJ2-7; perhaps D is TRBD1 or TRBD2 (7 bases each). The V gene lost 0 bases and the J gene lost 1 base, with 13 bases spanning the gap. Germline V gives CDR1 DFQATT, CDR2 SNEGSKA (reference sequence). This CDR3 has 15 residues. CDR3 bases read: TGCAGTGCTAGAGATCGACAGGGAGGGTCCTACGAG. This codes for CSARDRQGGSYE. The CDR3 in its entirety is CSARDRQGGSYEQYF.

This clone occurred many times. The CDR3 end lies 3 residues beyond the end of the read and is filled in from the germline J gene. The gene calls are TRBV30 and TRBJ1-4; 9 bases agree with TRBD1. There are 16 residues in the CDR3. Germline CDR1 reads GTSNPN; CDR2 reads SVGIG (reference sequence). V lost 2 bases, J lost 8 bases, and 12 bases stayed unmatched. The CDR3 spells CAWSLTNRGLWEKLFF. The CDR3 bases that were read are TGTGCCTGGAGTTTAACAAACAGGGGGCTTTGGGAAAAA.

This clone was picked up many times. The CDR3 end is not reached by the read, which stops 3 residues before it; the germline J gene fills it in. The chain carries TRBV10-3 and TRBJ2-3; possibly TRBD1 for D (6 bases). In germline, CDR1 is ENHRY, CDR2 SYGVKD. There are 14 residues in the CDR3. CDR3 sequence reads: CAIAHPDRHPSQYF. The sequenced CDR3 bases are TGTGCCATCGCGCACCCCGACAGGCACCCTTCG.

Ten or more counts support this clone. The CDR3 extends 3 residues past the end of the read, so its final part is completed from the germline J gene. This sequence joins TRBV11-2 and TRBJ2-6; D call uncertain. The V and J ends lost 6 bases and 0 bases respectively, with 9 bases between them. The CDR3 consists of 15 residues. Germline assignment: CDR1 SGHAT and CDR2 FQNNGV. The sequenced CDR3 bases are TGTGCCAGCAGAAGCCTTGGCTCTGGGGCCAACGTC. The encoded protein is CASRSLGSGANV. The CDR3 reads in full as CASRSLGSGANVLTF.

This clone has at least ten counts. The read comes to an end 3 residues before the CDR3 does, leaving the germline J gene to fill in the end. The V gene is TRBV5-4, the J gene TRBJ1-2; the D gene is possibly TRBD1 (5 bases). V lost 0 bases to trimming and J lost 4 bases, with 10 bases between them. Germline values: CDR1 SGHNT, CDR2 YYREEE (reference sequence). The length of the CDR3 is 14 residues. The CDR3 loop is CASSLVGARYGYTF. The CDR3 DNA, read in part, is TGTGCCAGCAGCTTGGTAGGGGCTCGCTATGGC.

This clone was seen repeatedly, ten times or more. The read terminates 3 residues before the CDR3 end, so the remaining end is supplied by the germline J gene. V usage is TRBV18 and J usage is TRBJ2-7, with 7 bases fitting TRBD2. The CDR3 runs 15 residues. Trimming removed 5 bases from V and 2 bases from J; junction bases left unmatched: 9. Germline V gene lookup returns CDR1 KGHSH and CDR2 LQKENI. The CDR3 reads CASSSRGGLAYEQYF. The CDR3 DNA, read in part, is TGTGCCAGCTCAAGTCGGGGAGGGTTGGCCTACGAG.

This clone was counted ten times or more. CDR3 protein: CASSVQGARYGYTF. Partial CDR3 DNA: TGTGCCAGCAGCGTACAGGGGGCGAGATATGGC. The rearrangement joins TRBV2 to TRBJ1-2, with TRBD1 identical over 9 bases. Read coverage stops 3 residues before the CDR3 terminus; the germline J gene supplies the remainder. CDR1 and CDR2 from the germline V gene are SNHLY and FYNNEI. V lost 6 bases, J lost 5 bases, and 7 bases stayed unmatched. The CDR3 sequence is 14 residues long.

The sample holds many counts of this clone. The read ends 3 residues early relative to the CDR3; the germline J gene fills the gap. The chain is built from TRBV5-1 and TRBJ1-1; D gene uncertain. Germline loops: CDR1 SGHRS, CDR2 YFSETQ. V shed 4 bases and J shed 0 bases, with 10 bases lying between them. This CDR3 is built from 14 residues. The sequenced part of the CDR3 DNA is TGCGCCAGCAGCACCGGGGAGGTGAACACTGAA. As protein: CASSTGEVNTE. The complete CDR3 sequence is CASSTGEVNTEAFF.

This clone was detected many times. The read halts 3 residues ahead of the CDR3 end, with the missing end drawn from the germline J gene. The V and J genes are TRBV19 and TRBJ1-4; no firm D call. The V gene lost 3 bases and the J gene lost 4 bases, with 6 bases spanning the gap. CDR1 and CDR2 from the germline V gene are LNHDA and SQIVND (reference sequence). The CDR3 length is 13 residues. Incomplete CDR3 DNA: TGTGCCAGTAGTATCCGGGTTAATGAAAAA. Translating gives CASSIRVNEK. The entire CDR3 protein reads CASSIRVNEKLFF. Full variable domain (remainder filled in from reference TRBV19 and TRBJ1-4): DGGITQSPKYLFRKEGQNVTLSCEQNLNHDAMYWYRQDPGQGLRLIYYSQIVNDFQKGDIAEGYSVSREKKESFPLTVTSAQKNPTAFYLCASSIRVNEKLFFGSGTQLSVL.

Note on this clone: The read terminates 3 residues ahead of where the CDR3 ends, so the germline J gene completes it. The chain couples TRBV30 to TRBJ2-4; TRBD2 might be the D (6 bases). Per germline, CDR1 GTSNPN and CDR2 SVGIG (reference sequence). The CDR3 totals 15 residues. The CDR3 loop reads CAWSYGTGLNYGQYF. The CDR3 DNA, read in part, is TGTGCCTGGAGTTACGGGACTGGGCTTAACTATGGT.

This clone was picked up a small number of times. Sequencing ends 3 residues short of the CDR3 end; the germline J gene provides the rest. The gene calls are TRBV11-2 and TRBJ2-5, with D possibly matching TRBD1 (6 bases). This CDR3 is 15 amino acids long. Germline V gene lookup returns CDR1 SGHAT and CDR2 FQNNGV. With 5 bases removed from V and 5 bases from J, the gap between germline ends came to 18 bases. CDR3 amino acids: CASSLGTLPFETQYF. The sequenced CDR3 bases are TGTGCCAGCAGCCTGGGGACACTACCTTTCGAGACC.

At least ten counts were recorded for this clone. Coverage ceases 3 residues before the CDR3 finishes, and the germline J gene fills in the end. V gene TRBV30 combines with J gene TRBJ2-7; the D gene is possibly TRBD1 (6 bases). This CDR3 is built from 13 residues. Germline lookup yields CDR1 GTSNPN and CDR2 SVGIG (reference sequence). Trimming cost V 4 bases and J 5 bases, with 15 bases left between them. The chain's CDR3 is CAWTRGQGDEQYF. Incomplete CDR3 DNA: TGTGCCTGGACTAGGGGACAAGGGGACGAG.

This clone came up a few times. Read coverage stops 3 residues before the CDR3 terminus; the germline J gene supplies the remainder. The chain joins TRBV30 to TRBJ1-2; 9 bases align to TRBD1. J gave up 6 bases and V 2 bases, and 4 bases lay outside the gene matches. Germline V gene data show CDR1 as GTSNPN and CDR2 as SVGIG (reference sequence). CDR3 length: 13 amino acids. The sequenced part of the CDR3 DNA is TGTGCCTGGAGTAAAACAGGGGGCAATGGC. This translates into CAWSKTGGNG. The whole CDR3 reads CAWSKTGGNGYTF.

As for this clone: The read terminates 3 residues ahead of where the CDR3 ends, so the germline J gene completes it. The V and J genes are TRBV18 and TRBJ2-2, with 8 bases matching TRBD1. Per germline, CDR1 KGHSH and CDR2 LQKENI. The CDR3 extends over 15 amino acids. CDR3 bases read: TGTGCCAGCTCACTGAAGACAGGGGCGGGTGAAAAG. Its protein product is CASSLKTGAGEK. The full CDR3 is CASSLKTGAGEKLFF.

The covered CDR3 bases are TGTGCCAGCAGACACACCGGGGGGCTCCGGGTGCACACTGAA. Amino acid sequence: CASRHTGGLRVHTE. The whole CDR3 protein reads CASRHTGGLRVHTEAFF. The genes are TRBV6-2 or TRBV6-3 and TRBJ1-1; tentatively, D is TRBD1 (6 bases). Sequencing ends 3 residues short of the CDR3 end; the germline J gene provides the rest. The length of the CDR3 is 17 residues. Trimming removed 6 bases at V and 3 bases at J, with 23 bases between. Germline assignment: CDR1 MNHEY and CDR2 SVGEGT.

As to this clone: The CDR3 end is not reached by the read, which stops 3 residues before it; the germline J gene fills it in. V gene TRBV2 combines with J gene TRBJ2-5; TRBD2 agrees at 8 bases. CDR1 is SNHLY and CDR2 is FYNNEI in the germline V gene. This CDR3 is 14 amino acids long. Germline trimming cut 10 bases from V and 4 bases from J; bases unmatched to any gene: 11. The CDR3 bases that were read are TGTGCCACCCGACCGGGACTAGGAATAGAGACC. Translating gives CATRPGLGIET. The CDR3 reads in full as CATRPGLGIETQYF.

This clone came up many times. The CDR3 end falls 3 residues outside the read, so it is completed with the germline J gene. The gene calls are TRBV5-6 and TRBJ1-1; D may be TRBD1 (5 bases). The V end lost 1 base, the J end lost 7 bases, and 14 bases lay between the germline ends. The CDR3 runs 14 residues. Germline CDR1 reads SGHDT; CDR2 reads YYEEEE. The DNA read from the CDR3 is TGTGCCAGCAGCTTGTGGGGGGAGAACGATGAA. This translates into CASSLWGENDE. The full-length CDR3 reads as CASSLWGENDEAFF.

To note about this clone: Read coverage stops 3 residues before the CDR3 terminus; the germline J gene supplies the remainder. This chain connects TRBV18 to TRBJ1-2; tentatively, D is TRBD1 (5 bases). The CDR3 has 12 amino acids. Germline V gives CDR1 KGHSH, CDR2 LQKENI. CDR3 residues: CASSPGGNDYTF. The covered CDR3 bases are TGTGCCAGCTCTCCGGGGGGGAATGAC.

Worth noting for this clone: Possible read error: a much larger clone is one base away. The read ends 3 residues before the CDR3 terminus; that terminus is restored from the germline J gene. The chain uses TRBV19 and TRBJ2-2; 9 positions match TRBD1. Germline-derived CDR1 and CDR2 are LNHDA and SQIVND (reference sequence). The CDR3 covers 14 residues. CDR3 DNA (partial): TGTGCCAGTAGAACCGGGACAGGGAATGAAAAG. Amino acid sequence: CASRTGTGNEK. In full, the CDR3 is CASRTGTGNEKLFF.

This clone was observed at least ten times. The missing CDR3 end, 3 residues past where the read stops, is filled in from the germline J gene. The V and J genes are TRBV5-1 and TRBJ1-5; 7 nucleotides match TRBD1. V gave up 0 bases and J gave up 4 bases; unmatched junction bases: 4. The CDR3 length is 15 residues. The germline CDR1 and CDR2 sequences are SGHRS and YFSETQ. CDR3 bases read: TGCGCCAGCAGCTTGGAGGGACAGCCTAATCAGCCC. This codes for CASSLEGQPNQP. The entire CDR3 reads CASSLEGQPNQPQHF.

The CDR3 sequence: CASSVDRTNTEAFF. The part of the CDR3 DNA that was read is TGTGCCAGTAGTGTGGACAGGACGAACACTGAA. The rearrangement joins TRBV19 to TRBJ1-1; 7 nucleotides agree with TRBD1. With the read ending 3 residues before the CDR3 end, the germline J gene is used to fill in that end. Trimming took 5 bases from V and 1 from J; bases not matched to a gene: 4. The CDR3 loop spans 14 amino acids. Germline V lookup: CDR1 LNHDA, CDR2 SQIVND (reference sequence).

This clone was detected ten times or more. The CDR3 bases that were read are TGTGCCAGCTCACCAAGTATCAGGGCAGATACG. Amino acid sequence: CASSPSIRADT. The whole CDR3 sequence reads CASSPSIRADTQYF. This chain links TRBV18 with TRBJ2-3; D is possibly TRBD1 (5 bases). The sequence runs out 3 residues before the end of the CDR3; the remainder is reconstructed from the germline J gene. Trimming shortened V by 2 bases and J by 4 bases, and 10 bases separated the two germline ends. Germline CDR1 reads KGHSH; CDR2 reads LQKENI. The CDR3 loop spans 14 amino acids.

With respect to this clone: A far larger clone is a single base away, which makes a read error likely. The CDR3 goes on 3 residues after the read ends, and that part is filled in from the germline J gene. The chain links TRBV30 to TRBJ2-5, with unresolved D. This CDR3 has 13 amino acids. Per germline, CDR1 GTSNPN and CDR2 SVGIG (reference sequence). The sequenced part of the CDR3 DNA is TGTGCCTGGACAAACAGAATTTTCGATACC. Its protein is CAWTNRIFDT. The entire CDR3 reads CAWTNRIFDTQYF. The full variable domain, its missing parts supplied by reference TRBV30 and TRBJ2-5, is SQTIHQWPATLVQPVGSPLSLECTVEGTSNPNLYWYRQAAGRGLQLLFYSVGIGQISSEVPQNLSASRPQDRQFILSSKKLLLSDSGFYLCAWTNRIFDTQYFGPGTRLLVL.

This clone was found many times. The read is 3 residues too short to cover the CDR3 end, so that end is filled in from the germline J gene. V usage is TRBV7-6 and J usage is TRBJ2-2; 7 positions match TRBD1. This CDR3 is 15 amino acids long. The V segment lost 5 bases and the J segment 8 bases; nucleotides outside the gene matches: 11. The germline CDR1 and CDR2 sequences are SGHVS and FNYEAQ. The CDR3 sequence: CASSLAGGMSGELFF. CDR3 DNA (partial): TGTGCCAGCAGCCTCGCAGGGGGAATGTCGGGGGAG.